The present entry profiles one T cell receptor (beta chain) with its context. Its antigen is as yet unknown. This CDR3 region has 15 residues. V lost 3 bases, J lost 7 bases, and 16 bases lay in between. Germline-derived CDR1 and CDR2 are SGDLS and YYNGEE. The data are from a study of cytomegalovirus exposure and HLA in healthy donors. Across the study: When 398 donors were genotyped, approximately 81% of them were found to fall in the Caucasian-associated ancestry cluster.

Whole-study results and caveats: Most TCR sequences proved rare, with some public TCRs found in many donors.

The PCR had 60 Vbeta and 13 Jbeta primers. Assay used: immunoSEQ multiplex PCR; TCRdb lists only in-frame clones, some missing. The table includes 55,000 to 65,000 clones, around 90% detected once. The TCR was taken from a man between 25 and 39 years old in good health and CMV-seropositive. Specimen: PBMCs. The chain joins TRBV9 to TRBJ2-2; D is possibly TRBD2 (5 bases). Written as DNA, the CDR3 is TGTGCCAGCAGCGCCCAAGGAGGTCGAGGCGGGGAGCTGTTTTTT. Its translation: CASSAQGGRGGELFF. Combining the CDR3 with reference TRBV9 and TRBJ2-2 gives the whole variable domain DSGVTQTPKHLITATGQRVTLRCSPRSGDLSVYWYQQSLDQGLQFLIQYYNGEERAKGNILERFSAQQFPDLHSELNLSSLELGDSALYFCASSAQGGRGGELFFGEGSRLTVL.